This TCR beta chain stems from a study of neoadjuvant anti-PD-1 for oral cavity cancer. Study at large: Patients without progression got a fourth dose around day 43.

Study-wide results and limits: Each response group had just a few patients in TCR analyses.

Noted time point: after neoadjuvant nivolumab, at surgical resection. For this clone: Its matching antigen is unknown.

V lost 4 bases and J 5 bases, leaving 18 bases between the germline ends. Germline CDR1 is SGHRS and CDR2 is YFSETQ. The CDR3 sequence is 15 residues long. Only in-frame clones appear in the TCRdb table, and some are missing; sequencing was by immunoSEQ multiplex PCR. The sample shows some 8,700 clones, more than 70% of them seen only once. This receptor was taken from a person aged 35 to 85 with oral cavity squamous cell carcinoma. The source material was PBMCs, sampled after nivolumab (anti-PD-1) treatment. The chain uses TRBV5-1 and TRBJ1-1, with D unresolved. CDR3 loop: CASSREPEVGTEAFF. The CDR3 bases are TGCGCCAGCAGCCGGGAGCCGGAAGTAGGAACTGAAGCTTTCTTT.